The 30 T cell receptor beta chains presented below share a single source sample, sequenced in a study of shared clonotypes between healthy human individuals. The data were produced by immunoSEQ multiplex PCR, yet TCRdb's version contains in-frame clones alone and is incomplete. The table includes 2,500,000 or so clones, approximately 92% detected once. Sequenced input: naive CD4+ T cells sorted from blood. The subset: CD45RA+ positively selected. These receptors were taken from a man in his late teens or twenties in good health.

V usage is TRBV19 and J usage is TRBJ1-5; D unclear. The V gene lost 0 bases and the J gene lost 3 bases, with 15 bases spanning the gap. This CDR3 is built from 17 residues. The V gene's germline CDR1 is LNHDA and CDR2 SQIVND (reference sequence). This chain's CDR3 is CASSIDLLRVSNQPQHF. CDR3 in DNA: TGTGCCAGTAGTATAGATCTATTAAGGGTCTCCAATCAGCCCCAGCATTTT.

The chain recombines TRBV28 with TRBJ2-5; D gene uncertain. The CDR3 has 14 amino acids. V was clipped by 4 bases and J by 5 bases, with 14 bases between them. The germline CDR1 and CDR2 sequences are MDHEN and SYDVKM. The CDR3 here is CASSSSPQYETQYF. The DNA of the CDR3 is TGTGCCAGCAGTTCCTCCCCCCAGTATGAGACCCAGTACTTC.

In nucleotides, the CDR3 is TGTGCCAGCAGCTTAGCAGGGATAAATCAGCCCCAGCATTTT. It specifies CASSLAGINQPQHF. The V gene is TRBV11-2, the J gene TRBJ1-5; D might be TRBD1 (5 bases). The CDR3 sequence is 14 residues long. Germline CDR1 reads SGHAT; CDR2 reads FQNNGV. The ends were cut back, 1 base at V and 4 bases at J, with 8 bases in the middle. Filled out from reference TRBV11-2 and TRBJ1-5, the complete variable domain reads EAGVAQSPRYKIIEKRQSVAFWCNPISGHATLYWYQQILGQGPKLLIQFQNNGVVDDSQLPKDRFSAERLKGVDSTLKIQPAKLEDSAVYLCASSLAGINQPQHFGDGTRLSIL.

This chain joins TRBV7-2 and TRBJ1-2; D remains ambiguous. Germline V gives CDR1 SGHTA, CDR2 FQGNSA. The CDR3 runs to 13 residues. V lost 5 bases to trimming and J lost 5 bases, with 12 bases between them. Written as DNA, the CDR3 is TGTGCCAGCAGCCAGGACCCTCCTTATGGCTACACCTTC. Encoded protein: CASSQDPPYGYTF.

The rearrangement uses TRBV27 and TRBJ2-5, with a possible D match to TRBD1 (5 bases). CDR3 length equals 14 residues. Germline CDR1 reads MNHEY; CDR2 reads SMNVEV (reference sequence). The V and J ends lost 2 bases and 2 bases respectively, with 9 bases between them. The DNA of the CDR3 is TGTGCCAGCAGTTTACGACAGAAGCAAGAGACCCAGTACTTC. It specifies CASSLRQKQETQYF.

In the case of this clone: At the DNA level, this CDR3 is encoded by other sequences in the same sample as well. In nucleotides, the CDR3 is TGTGCCAGTAGTGGAACAGGTTTACAAGAGACCCAGTACTTC. It specifies CASSGTGLQETQYF. V gene TRBV19 combines with J gene TRBJ2-5, with D possibly matching TRBD1 (5 bases). CDR3 length: 14 residues. V was shortened by 5 bases and J by 2 bases, with 12 bases between the two germline ends. Germline-derived CDR1 and CDR2 are LNHDA and SQIVND (reference sequence). Combining the CDR3 with reference TRBV19 and TRBJ2-5 gives the whole variable domain DGGITQSPKYLFRKEGQNVTLSCEQNLNHDAMYWYRQDPGQGLRLIYYSQIVNDFQKGDIAEGYSVSREKKESFPLTVTSAQKNPTAFYLCASSGTGLQETQYFGPGTRLLVL.

The V call is TRBV20-1, the J call TRBJ1-2; D gene unclear. The germline V gene encodes CDR1 DFQATT and CDR2 SNEGSKA (reference sequence). This CDR3 is 11 amino acids long. V dropped 4 bases and J dropped 10 bases, with 13 bases sitting between them. CDR3 nucleotides: TGCAGTGCTACTGCAGGAAACTTCTACACCTTC. It encodes CSATAGNFYTF.

This chain links TRBV7-3 with TRBJ2-3; maybe TRBD1 (5 bases). Germline V gene data show CDR1 as SGHTA and CDR2 as FQGTGA. Trimming cost V 2 bases and J 9 bases, with 9 bases left between them. This CDR3 region has 12 residues. The CDR3 spells CASSLSGNTQYF. CDR3 coding DNA: TGTGCCAGCAGCTTATCAGGGAACACGCAGTATTTT.

The chain uses TRBV6-1 and TRBJ1-2; D not resolved. Germline V gene sequence: CDR1 MNHNS, CDR2 SASEGT. Deletions cut 7 bases from V and 8 bases from J, with 20 bases between. The CDR3 sequence is 14 residues long. CDR3 residues: CASKIGVAESGYTF. The CDR3 DNA follows: TGTGCCAGCAAAATTGGTGTGGCAGAATCGGGCTACACCTTC.

This clone was recorded a few times. Other DNA variants within this sample encode the same CDR3. The chain has TRBV29-1 and TRBJ1-1; possibly TRBD1 for D (5 bases). There are 12 residues in the CDR3. V was clipped by 3 bases and J by 2 bases, with 7 bases between them. The germline V gene has CDR1 SQVTM and CDR2 ANQGSEA. Here the CDR3 DNA reads TGCAGCGTTGAGGGGCTAAACACTGAAGCTTTCTTT. This sequence encodes CSVEGLNTEAFF.

This chain joins TRBV7-3 and TRBJ2-1; D perhaps matches TRBD1 (6 bases). V shed 5 bases and J shed 9 bases, with 20 bases lying between them. In germline, CDR1 is SGHTA, CDR2 FQGTGA. The CDR3 has 15 amino acids. CDR3 sequence reads: CASSTNGPGVGEQFF. The CDR3 nucleotides read TGTGCCAGCAGCACCAACGGGCCAGGGGTGGGTGAGCAGTTCTTC.

V and J are TRBV5-4 and TRBJ1-6; D not certain. Trimming left V 3 bases short and J 5 bases short, with 9 bases between. Germline lookup yields CDR1 SGHNT and CDR2 YYREEE (reference sequence). CDR3 length: 14 residues. The CDR3 protein is CASSSGRNNSPLHF. The CDR3 bases are TGTGCCAGCAGCTCAGGACGGAATAATTCACCCCTCCACTTT.

This chain joins TRBV5-4 and TRBJ1-2, with 9 positions matching TRBD1. CDR1 is SGHNT and CDR2 is YYREEE in the germline V gene (reference sequence). V was clipped by 2 bases and J by 1 base; unmatched bases: 9. The CDR3 sequence is 17 residues long. The CDR3 DNA is TGTGCCAGCAGCTTACCGGGACAGGGTGGGGTTAACTATGGCTACACCTTC. Translating it yields CASSLPGQGGVNYGYTF.

The CDR3 reads CASSEYQGRAYEQYF. DNA of the CDR3: TGTGCCAGCAGTGAATATCAGGGTAGGGCCTACGAGCAGTACTTC. The rearrangement joins TRBV6-1 to TRBJ2-7; D may be TRBD1 (5 bases). Germline CDR1 and CDR2: MNHNS and SASEGT. V lost 2 bases and J 2 bases, leaving 13 bases between the germline ends. The CDR3 loop spans 15 amino acids.

The chain carries TRBV28 and TRBJ1-4; TRBD1 is a possible D gene (6 bases). V dropped 5 bases and J dropped 4 bases, with 17 bases sitting between them. This CDR3 comprises 16 residues. Germline values: CDR1 MDHEN, CDR2 SYDVKM. In DNA form, the CDR3 reads TGTGCCAGCAGTCCCGGTGACAGGCGTGTTAATGAAAAACTGTTTTTT. The encoded protein is CASSPGDRRVNEKLFF.

This clone was picked up one time. The chain recombines TRBV2 with TRBJ2-3; the match to TRBD2 covers 7 bases. The junction had 8 bases not matched to a gene; V was cut back by 4 bases and J by 1 base. CDR1 and CDR2 (germline): SNHLY, FYNNEI. The CDR3 has 16 amino acids. CDR3 in DNA: TGTGCCAGCAGTGTCGGGGGGAAGGGTCGCACAGATACGCAGTATTTT. Translation: CASSVGGKGRTDTQYF.

The chain carries TRBV18 and TRBJ2-5, with D possibly called TRBD1 or TRBD2 (5 bases each). V shed 8 bases and J shed 4 bases, with 20 bases lying between them. Per germline, CDR1 KGHSH and CDR2 LQKENI. The CDR3 sequence is 15 residues long. In DNA, the CDR3 is TGTGCCAGCCGAGCCGGGGACCATTCACGAGAGACCCAGTACTTC. Protein product: CASRAGDHSRETQYF.

The genes are TRBV29-1 and TRBJ2-1; no firm D call. Per germline, CDR1 SQVTM and CDR2 ANQGSEA. Trimming cost V 6 bases and J 3 bases, with 12 bases left between them. The CDR3 contains 13 residues. The CDR3: CSVPQDGYNEQFF. The DNA for the CDR3 is TGCAGCGTGCCCCAGGACGGCTACAATGAGCAGTTCTTC.

This chain links TRBV9 with TRBJ2-2; D might be TRBD1 (6 bases). In germline, CDR1 is SGDLS, CDR2 YYNGEE. This CDR3 is 16 amino acids long. With 0 bases removed from V and 5 bases from J, the gap between germline ends came to 14 bases. CDR3 nucleotide sequence: TGTGCCAGCAGCGTAGCAGGTGGGGGCAAGACCGGGGAGCTGTTTTTT. Translating gives CASSVAGGGKTGELFF.

The V gene is TRBV4-3, the J gene TRBJ1-5; D gene unclear. Germline V lookup: CDR1 LGHNA, CDR2 YSLEER. The CDR3 length is 16 residues. V was clipped by 0 bases and J by 7 bases, with 16 bases between them. The DNA of the CDR3 is TGCGCCAGCAGCCAAGATCGGGGTGTTGGCAGCCAGCCCCAGCATTTT. Protein product: CASSQDRGVGSQPQHF.

This clone was found once. This specimen includes other DNA sequences encoding the same CDR3. Here the CDR3 reads CAISGPDSGNTIYF. As DNA, the CDR3 is TGTGCCATCAGTGGACCCGACTCTGGAAACACCATATATTTT. This sequence joins TRBV10-3 and TRBJ1-3; no definite D call. The germline V gene encodes CDR1 ENHRY and CDR2 SYGVKD. CDR3 size: 14 residues. Trimming took off 4 bases at V and 0 bases at J, with 7 bases between the two ends.

The chain combines TRBV7-6 with TRBJ2-2; 8 positions agree with TRBD1. This CDR3 comprises 17 residues. V lost 11 bases and J lost 0; bases outside the gene matches: 14. Germline CDR1 reads SGHVS; CDR2 reads FNYEAQ. The CDR3 loop reads CAVTLLPGQANTGELFF. CDR3 DNA sequence: TGTGCCGTAACTCTTTTGCCGGGACAGGCGAACACCGGGGAGCTGTTTTTT. Based on the CDR3 plus reference TRBV7-6 and TRBJ2-2, the full variable domain is GAGVSQSPRYKVTKRGQDVALRCDPISGHVSLYWYRQALGQGPEFLTYFNYEAQQDKSGLPNDRFSAERPEGSISTLTIQRTEQRDSAMYRCAVTLLPGQANTGELFFGEGSRLTVL.

On this clone itself: The same CDR3 can be traced to other DNA sequences in this sample. The rearrangement uses TRBV19 and TRBJ2-6, with D perhaps TRBD1 (6 bases). The germline gives CDR1 LNHDA, CDR2 SQIVND (reference sequence). V was shortened by 7 bases and J by 0 bases, with 7 bases between the two germline ends. The CDR3 is made up of 14 amino acids. The CDR3 DNA follows: TGTGCCAGTAAACAGGGCTCTGGGGCCAACGTCCTGACTTTC. This sequence encodes CASKQGSGANVLTF.

The J gene is TRBJ2-2, the V gene TRBV11-2; TRBD1 or TRBD2 may be the D gene (6 bases each). CDR1 SGHAT and CDR2 FQNNGV come from the germline V gene. The V gene lost 6 bases and the J gene lost 7 bases, with 24 bases spanning the gap. The CDR3 consists of 17 residues. CDR3 sequence (DNA): TGTGCCAGCAGGCCTCCCGGTCGGGGAGAGGGGGGCGGGGAGCTGTTTTTT. It is translated as CASRPPGRGEGGGELFF.

The CDR3 DNA follows: TGTGCCAGCTCATCAGGACAGGGTATTGGTGAAAAACTGTTTTTT. This translates into CASSSGQGIGEKLFF. This chain links TRBV18 with TRBJ1-4, with 8 nucleotides matching TRBD1. Germline loops: CDR1 KGHSH, CDR2 LQKENI. V lost 5 bases to trimming and J lost 7 bases; unmatched junction nucleotides: 9. The CDR3 runs to 15 residues.

This clone was seen once. The chain uses TRBV28 and TRBJ1-2, with D possibly matching TRBD1 (5 bases). CDR1 is MDHEN and CDR2 is SYDVKM in the germline V gene. Trimming took off 2 bases at V and 0 bases at J, with 13 bases between the two ends. CDR3 length: 16 amino acids. The CDR3 is CASSLEVGTANYGYTF. CDR3 nucleotide sequence: TGTGCCAGCAGTTTAGAAGTTGGGACGGCTAACTATGGCTACACCTTC.

The chain has TRBV11-2 and TRBJ1-2, with TRBD1 matching 8 bases. The CDR3 loop spans 14 amino acids. V gave up 3 bases and J gave up 4 bases; unmatched junction bases: 4. Germline CDR1 and CDR2: SGHAT and FQNNGV. CDR3 protein: CASSFTGGPYGYTF. CDR3 coding DNA: TGTGCCAGCAGCTTTACAGGGGGTCCCTATGGCTACACCTTC. Full variable domain (outside the CDR3, taken from reference TRBV11-2 and TRBJ1-2): EAGVAQSPRYKIIEKRQSVAFWCNPISGHATLYWYQQILGQGPKLLIQFQNNGVVDDSQLPKDRFSAERLKGVDSTLKIQPAKLEDSAVYLCASSFTGGPYGYTFGSGTRLTVV.

The chain has TRBV5-4 and TRBJ2-5; D is uncertain. V lost 4 bases, J lost 1 base, and 11 bases lay in between. The germline V gene has CDR1 SGHNT and CDR2 YYREEE (reference sequence). CDR3 length: 14 amino acids. The CDR3 protein is CASSAFPVQETQYF. The CDR3 coding sequence is TGTGCCAGCAGCGCCTTCCCGGTCCAAGAGACCCAGTACTTC.

The gene calls are TRBV19 and TRBJ2-7; 10 nucleotides line up with TRBD2. V was clipped by 4 bases and J by 2 bases; unmatched bases: 5. The germline CDR1 and CDR2 sequences are LNHDA and SQIVND (reference sequence). This CDR3 comprises 15 residues. Here the CDR3 DNA reads TGTGCCAGTAGTAGGCTAGCGGGGGCTCCCTACGAGCAGTACTTC. Protein sequence: CASSRLAGAPYEQYF. The complete variable domain, with remaining parts taken from reference TRBV19 and TRBJ2-7, reads DGGITQSPKYLFRKEGQNVTLSCEQNLNHDAMYWYRQDPGQGLRLIYYSQIVNDFQKGDIAEGYSVSREKKESFPLTVTSAQKNPTAFYLCASSRLAGAPYEQYFGPGTRLTVT.

In the case of this clone: Other nucleotide sequences from this sample produce the same CDR3. The rearrangement uses TRBV11-2 and TRBJ2-7; D is unclear. CDR1 is SGHAT and CDR2 is FQNNGV in the germline V gene. CDR3 length equals 14 residues. Trimming stripped 1 base from V and 1 base from J, with 8 bases between. CDR3 in amino acids: CASSLGVGSYEQYF. The CDR3 bases are TGTGCCAGCAGCTTAGGGGTGGGTTCCTACGAGCAGTACTTC.